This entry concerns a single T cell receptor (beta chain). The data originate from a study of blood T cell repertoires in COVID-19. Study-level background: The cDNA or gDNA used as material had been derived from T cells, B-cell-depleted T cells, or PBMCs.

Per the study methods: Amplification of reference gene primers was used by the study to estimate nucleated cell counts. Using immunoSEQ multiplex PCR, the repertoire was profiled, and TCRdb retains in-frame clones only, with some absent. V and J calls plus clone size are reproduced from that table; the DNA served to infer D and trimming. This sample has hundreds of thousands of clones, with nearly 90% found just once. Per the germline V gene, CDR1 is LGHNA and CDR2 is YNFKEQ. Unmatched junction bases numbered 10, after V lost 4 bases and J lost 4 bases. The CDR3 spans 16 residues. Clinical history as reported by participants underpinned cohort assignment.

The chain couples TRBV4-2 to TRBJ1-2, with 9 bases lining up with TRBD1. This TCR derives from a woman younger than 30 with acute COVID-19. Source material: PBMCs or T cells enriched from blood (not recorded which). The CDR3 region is CASSLSPGQGSYGYTF. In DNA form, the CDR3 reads TGTGCCAGCAGCCTGTCACCGGGACAGGGATCCTATGGCTACACCTTC.